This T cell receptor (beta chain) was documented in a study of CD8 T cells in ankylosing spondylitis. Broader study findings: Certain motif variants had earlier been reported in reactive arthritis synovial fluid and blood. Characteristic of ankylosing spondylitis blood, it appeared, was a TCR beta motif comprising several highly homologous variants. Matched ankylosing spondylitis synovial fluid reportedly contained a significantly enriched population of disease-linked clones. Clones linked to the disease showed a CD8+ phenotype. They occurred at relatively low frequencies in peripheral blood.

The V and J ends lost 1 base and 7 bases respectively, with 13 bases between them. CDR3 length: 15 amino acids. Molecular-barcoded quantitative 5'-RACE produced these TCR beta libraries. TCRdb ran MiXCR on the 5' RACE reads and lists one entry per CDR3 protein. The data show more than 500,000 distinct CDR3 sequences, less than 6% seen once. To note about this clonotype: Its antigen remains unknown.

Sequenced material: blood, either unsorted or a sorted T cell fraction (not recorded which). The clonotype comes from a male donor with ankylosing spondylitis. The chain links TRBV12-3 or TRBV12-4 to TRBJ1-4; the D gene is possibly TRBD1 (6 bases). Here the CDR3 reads CASSLEGGFGEKLFF. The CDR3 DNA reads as TGTGCCAGCAGTTTAGAGGGGGGGTTCGGTGAAAAACTGTTTTTT.